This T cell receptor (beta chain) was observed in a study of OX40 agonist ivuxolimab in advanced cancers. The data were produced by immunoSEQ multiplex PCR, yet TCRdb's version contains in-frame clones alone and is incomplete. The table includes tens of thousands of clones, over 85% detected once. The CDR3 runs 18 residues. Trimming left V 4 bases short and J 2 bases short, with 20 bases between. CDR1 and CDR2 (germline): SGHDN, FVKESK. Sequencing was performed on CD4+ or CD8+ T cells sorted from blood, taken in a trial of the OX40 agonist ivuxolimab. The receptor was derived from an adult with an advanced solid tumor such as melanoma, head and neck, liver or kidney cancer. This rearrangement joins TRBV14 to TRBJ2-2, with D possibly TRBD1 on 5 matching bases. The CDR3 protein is CASSPNSGRVANTGELFF. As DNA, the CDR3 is TGTGCCAGCAGCCCAAATTCGGGCAGGGTGGCCAACACCGGGGAGCTGTTTTTT. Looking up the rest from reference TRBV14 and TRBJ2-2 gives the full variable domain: EAGVTQFPSHSVIEKGQTVTLRCDPISGHDNLYWYRRVMGKEIKFLLHFVKESKQDESGMPNNRFLAERTGGTYSTLKVQPAELEDSGVYFCASSPNSGRVANTGELFFGEGSRLTVL.